This T cell receptor beta chain was observed in a study of blood T cell repertoires in COVID-19. Whole-study context: Both acute and convalescent COVID-19 samples were obtained from the United States, Italy and Spain. Nucleic acid was either cDNA or gDNA, and it came from T cells, B-cell-depleted T cells, or PBMCs.

Germline CDR1 ENHRY, CDR2 SYGVKD. CDR3 length equals 15 residues. V dropped 6 bases and J dropped 7; count of bases not matched to a gene: 6. Authors' processing steps: Reference gene primer amplification gave nucleated cell count estimates. Profiling relied on immunoSEQ multiplex PCR, and the TCRdb table lists in-frame clones only, not all of them. The V and J calls and clone size are taken from that table; D and trimming were inferred from the DNA. The table records 290,000 or so clones, 75% to 85% of them present only once. The clonotype originates from a man aged 45 to 65 with active or convalescent COVID-19. The chain has TRBV10-3 and TRBJ1-6, with 10 bases fitting TRBD1. The source material was peripheral blood. CDR3 loop: CAIRGTGEENSPLHF. CDR3 coding DNA: TGTGCCATCAGGGGGACAGGGGAAGAGAATTCACCCCTCCACTTT.